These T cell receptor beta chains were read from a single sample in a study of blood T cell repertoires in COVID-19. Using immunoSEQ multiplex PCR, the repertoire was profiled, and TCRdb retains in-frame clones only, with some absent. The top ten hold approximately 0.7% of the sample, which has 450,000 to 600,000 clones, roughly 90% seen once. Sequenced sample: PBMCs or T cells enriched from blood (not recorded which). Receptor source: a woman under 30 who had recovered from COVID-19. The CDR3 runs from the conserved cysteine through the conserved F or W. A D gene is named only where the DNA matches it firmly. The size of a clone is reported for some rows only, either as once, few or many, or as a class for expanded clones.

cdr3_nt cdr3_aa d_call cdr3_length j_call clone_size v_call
TGTGCCAGCAGACTGACGGGCGGGATCTCCGGGTCTGGGCGGTACGAGCAGTACTTC CASRLTGGISGSGRYEQYF . 19 TRBJ2-7 . TRBV7-9
TGTGCCATCAGTGAGGGGGGGACAGGAGAGACCCAGTACTTC CAISEGGTGETQYF TRBD1 14 TRBJ2-5 . TRBV10-3
TGTGCCAGCAGTGCTAGACAGGGGTTAACCTATAATTCACCCCTCCACTTT CASSARQGLTYNSPLHF TRBD1 17 TRBJ1-6 few TRBV6-1
TGTGCCAGCAGCGTAGGGACTAGCGGCCCGGCCGGGGAGCTGTTTTTT CASSVGTSGPAGELFF TRBD2 16 TRBJ2-2 once TRBV9
TGTGCCAGCAGCGAAGAGGGACAGGGTATATATGAGCAGTTCTTC CASSEEGQGIYEQFF TRBD1 15 TRBJ2-1 . TRBV7-9
TGTGCCAGCAGGGGAGAGCCCCAGGTCCATGAGCAGTTCTTC CASRGEPQVHEQFF . 14 TRBJ2-1 . TRBV27
TGTGCCAGCAGCTCTACCGGACTAGCGAGCAACGAGCAGTACTTC CASSSTGLASNEQYF TRBD2 15 TRBJ2-7 . TRBV7-2
TGTGCCAGCAGCCTGACTAGCGGGCGAGAGACCCAGTACTTC CASSLTSGRETQYF TRBD2 14 TRBJ2-5 . TRBV3-1/TRBV3-2
TGTGCCAGCAGTTCCCCGGGCGGACAGGGCACAGATACGCAGTATTTT CASSSPGGQGTDTQYF TRBD1 16 TRBJ2-3 . TRBV28
TGTGCCAGCAGTCCTTCTACTAGTAGCTCCTACGAGCAGTACTTC CASSPSTSSSYEQYF . 15 TRBJ2-7 few TRBV2
TGTGCCAGCAGCTTGTACTCCCTGAAAGAGACCCAGTACTTC CASSLYSLKETQYF . 14 TRBJ2-5 . TRBV5-4
TGTGCCAGCAGTTACGGAGTAACAACAACTAATGAAAAACTGTTTTTT CASSYGVTTTNEKLFF . 16 TRBJ1-4 . TRBV6-2/TRBV6-3
TGTGCCAGCAGTTTCGGCAGGGGTGGGGAGCAGCCCCAGCATTTT CASSFGRGGEQPQHF . 15 TRBJ1-5 . TRBV27
TGTGCCAGCAGCCTCACACCCTACGAGCAGTACTTC CASSLTPYEQYF . 12 TRBJ2-7 . TRBV7-9
TGCAGTGCTAGTAGTAGGAGGGGTGAAGCTTTCTTT CSASSRRGEAFF . 12 TRBJ1-1 . TRBV20-1
TGTGCCAGCAGCTTTGACTATACTCGGGGTGTGTACGAGCAGTACTTC CASSFDYTRGVYEQYF . 16 TRBJ2-7 . TRBV7-2
TGTGCCACCAGCAGGAGGGTGTACAGCAACACTGAAGCTTTCTTT CATSRRVYSNTEAFF . 15 TRBJ1-1 . TRBV15
TGTGCCAGCTCCCCTACTTCAGGGTGGCCCCAGCATTTT CASSPTSGWPQHF . 13 TRBJ1-5 . TRBV18
TGCGCCAGCAGTTGGACAGGGGGCACGGACACCATATATTTT CASSWTGGTDTIYF TRBD1 14 TRBJ1-3 . TRBV5-1
TGCAGCGCAGGAACCGGGATCCACTCTGGGGCCAACGTCCTGACTTTC CSAGTGIHSGANVLTF . 16 TRBJ2-6 . TRBV29-1
TGTGCCACCAGTGACCACTCCTTGGATGGAGGGAATGATGAGAACACTGAAGCTTTCTTT CATSDHSLDGGNDENTEAFF . 20 TRBJ1-1 . TRBV24-1
TGTGCCAGCAGTTTAATGGGGGGACAGGAAGCTTTCTTT CASSLMGGQEAFF TRBD1 13 TRBJ1-1 . TRBV28
TGTGCCAGCAGTTCCTCCCCATTAGTGAAAGATACGCAGTATTTT CASSSSPLVKDTQYF . 15 TRBJ2-3 . TRBV28
TGTGCCAGCTCACCAGCTCGGGAGAACTATGGCTACACCTTC CASSPARENYGYTF . 14 TRBJ1-2 . TRBV18
TGTGCCAGCCAGGGGGCAGGGAACGGGGAGCTGTTTTTT CASQGAGNGELFF TRBD1 13 TRBJ2-2 . TRBV5-4
TGTGCCAGCAGTGGAGAGAATCAGCCCCAGCATTTT CASSGENQPQHF . 12 TRBJ1-5 medium-sized TRBV25-1
TGTGCCAGCAGTTACTTGGGGACAGGGTTGAATGAGCAGTTCTTC CASSYLGTGLNEQFF TRBD1 15 TRBJ2-1 . TRBV6-5
TGTGCCACCAGACCCGGGGGGGCCGGCCCGAATGAGCAGTTCTTC CATRPGGAGPNEQFF TRBD2 15 TRBJ2-1 . TRBV24-1
TGTGCCAGCAGCCAAGGAAGGGGCGGTGAGCAGTACTTC CASSQGRGGEQYF . 13 TRBJ2-7 . TRBV3-1/TRBV3-2
TGTGCCAGCAGCTTTCAGGGCACAGATACGCAGTATTTT CASSFQGTDTQYF . 13 TRBJ2-3 . TRBV7-9
TGCGCCAGCAGCTCAACTAGCGGGGGGGCCTTAGAGACCCAGTACTTC CASSSTSGGALETQYF TRBD2 16 TRBJ2-5 . TRBV5-1
TGTGCCAGCAGTTCCTTGAGGGGGGGCTACACCTTC CASSSLRGGYTF . 12 TRBJ1-2 . TRBV28
TGTGCCAGCAGTCTCACACAAAGCACAGATACGCAGTATTTT CASSLTQSTDTQYF . 14 TRBJ2-3 . TRBV6-5
TGTGCCACCTGGAAGGGGGCAAGGGGAAACACCATATATTTT CATWKGARGNTIYF TRBD1 14 TRBJ1-3 . TRBV5-5
TGTGCCAGCAGCCAAAAGAGCACAGGGGGAAACACCATATATTTT CASSQKSTGGNTIYF . 15 TRBJ1-3 once TRBV21-1
TGCGCCAGCACGACAGGGAATGCCAATGAGCAGTTCTTC CASTTGNANEQFF TRBD1 13 TRBJ2-1 . TRBV5-1
TGTGCCAGTAGTCCCAGGGATTCTGGGGCCAACGTCCTGACTTTC CASSPRDSGANVLTF . 15 TRBJ2-6 . TRBV19
TGTGCCAGCAGCGCCGCGGCTAACTATGGCTACACCTTC CASSAAANYGYTF . 13 TRBJ1-2 . TRBV7-9
TGTGCCAGCAGCTTGGCAGGGATGACTGAAGCTTTCTTT CASSLAGMTEAFF . 13 TRBJ1-1 . TRBV5-6
TGTGCCAGCAGTGAAGCGGCTAGCACAGATACGCAGTATTTT CASSEAASTDTQYF . 14 TRBJ2-3 once TRBV2